This entry describes one TCR beta chain. The sample is drawn from a study of cytomegalovirus exposure and HLA in healthy donors. With 60 Vbeta and 13 Jbeta primers, the PCR was carried out. Only in-frame clones appear in the TCRdb table, and some are missing; sequencing was by immunoSEQ multiplex PCR. The data contain tens of thousands of clones, nearly 70% of them singletons. The receptor was derived from a woman in her fifties or sixties in good health and CMV-seropositive. Material: PBMCs.

The CDR3 loop is CASSLAMDSTPNEAFF. In DNA, the CDR3 is TGCGCCAGCAGCTTGGCAATGGACTCTACCCCCAATGAAGCTTTCTTT. The chain employs TRBV5-1 and TRBJ1-1; D ambiguous. The CDR3 totals 16 residues. V was clipped by 0 bases and J by 7 bases, with 19 bases between them. The germline gives CDR1 SGHRS, CDR2 YFSETQ.